This TCR beta chain was captured in a study of T-cell memory formation after mild COVID-19. Whole-study context: TCR clusters were mostly confined to one donor each.

This CDR3 has 15 amino acids. Germline V gives CDR1 SGHTA, CDR2 FQGNSA. V lost 4 bases to trimming and J lost 1 base, with 13 bases between them. Study-level results: A subset of responding clones appeared in pre-infection memory, suggesting cross-reactive memory joined. A balance of CD4 and CD8 characterized clones contracting day 15 to 85, whereas later expanders leaned CD4+.

One entry per CDR3 protein, called by TCRdb with MiXCR from the 5' RACE reads. The sample has about 260,000 distinct CDR3 sequences, about a sixth seen once. In regard to this clonotype: Its antigen remains unidentified.

This receptor was taken from a man aged 18 to 29 who had mild COVID-19 (a few samples of this study predate the infection). Cell type and time point are not known. Sequenced sample: PBMCs or a T cell subset sorted from them (not recorded which). The chain employs TRBV7-2 and TRBJ1-1, with D possibly being TRBD1 (5 bases). The CDR3 bases are TGTGCCAGCAGCTCAGGGATTTGGGCGAACACTGAAGCTTTCTTT. It is translated as CASSSGIWANTEAFF.